This record looks at one T cell receptor (beta chain) sequence and its context. Its antigen is still unknown. This may come from a read error, since a much larger clone is one base off. The germline CDR1 and CDR2 sequences are MDHEN and SYDVKM. The CDR3 sequence is 15 residues long. The sample is drawn from a study of tumor-infiltrating lymphocytes in primary liver carcinoma. The overall study: The study included patients who were men and women aged 30 to 69 years. Tumors, staged T1-T3 N0M0, spanned about 4 to 10 cm. Study-level points and caveats: Top clones occupying all five tumor regions numbered only about 8-25%. Tumor specimens were characterized by a significantly higher top-250-clone fraction than blood (p = 0.039).

From 500 ng total RNA, TCR beta cDNA was generated with a primer in the constant region. Slightly modified ARM-PCR with three nested multiplex PCR rounds yielded TCR beta libraries. TRBV1-TRBV30 forward and Cbeta reverse primers drove the first two roughly 9-cycle rounds. TCRdb recomputed calls from the multiplex PCR reads with MiXCR, one row per CDR3 protein. In the table there are fewer than 200,000 distinct CDR3 sequences, around 85% of which are singletons. For each extraction, RNA and DNA were obtained together from around 20-30 mg of unsorted bulk tissue. The material sequenced was tumor tissue from primary liver carcinoma. This clonotype was obtained from a man aged 35 to 55 with primary liver carcinoma and hepatitis B virus infection. The rearrangement joins TRBV28 to TRBJ2-7, with 9 bases that match TRBD1. In DNA, the CDR3 is TGTGCCAGCAGTTTACAGGGACAGGGCTCCTACGAGCACTACTTC. This encodes CASSLQGQGSYEHYF.